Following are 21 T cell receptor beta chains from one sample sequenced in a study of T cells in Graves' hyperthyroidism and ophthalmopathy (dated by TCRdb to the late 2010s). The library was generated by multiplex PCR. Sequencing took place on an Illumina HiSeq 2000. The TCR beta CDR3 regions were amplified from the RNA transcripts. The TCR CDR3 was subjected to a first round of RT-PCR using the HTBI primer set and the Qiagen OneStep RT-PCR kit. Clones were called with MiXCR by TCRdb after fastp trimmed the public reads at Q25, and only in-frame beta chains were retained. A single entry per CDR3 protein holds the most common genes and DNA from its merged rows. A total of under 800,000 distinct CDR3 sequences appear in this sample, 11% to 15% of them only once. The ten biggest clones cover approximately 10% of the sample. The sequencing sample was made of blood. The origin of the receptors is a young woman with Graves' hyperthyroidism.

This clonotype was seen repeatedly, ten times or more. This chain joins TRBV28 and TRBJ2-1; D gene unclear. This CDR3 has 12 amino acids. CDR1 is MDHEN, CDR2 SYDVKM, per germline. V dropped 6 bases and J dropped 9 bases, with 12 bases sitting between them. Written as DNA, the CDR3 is TGTGCCAGCAGGGAAGAATCGGGTGAGCAGTTCTTC. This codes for CASREESGEQFF.

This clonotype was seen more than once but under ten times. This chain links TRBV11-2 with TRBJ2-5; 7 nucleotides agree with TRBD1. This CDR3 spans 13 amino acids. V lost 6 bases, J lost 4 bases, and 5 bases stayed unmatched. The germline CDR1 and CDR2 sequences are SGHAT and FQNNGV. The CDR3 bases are TGTGCCAGCAGGATGACAGGGCGAGAGACCCAGTACTTC. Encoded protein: CASRMTGRETQYF.

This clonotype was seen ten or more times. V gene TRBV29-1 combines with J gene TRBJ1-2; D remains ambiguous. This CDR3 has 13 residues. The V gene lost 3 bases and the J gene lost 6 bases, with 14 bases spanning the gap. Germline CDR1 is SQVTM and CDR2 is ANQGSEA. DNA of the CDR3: TGCAGCGTTGAGTCAGAGACTCTTGATGGCTACACCTTC. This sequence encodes CSVESETLDGYTF.

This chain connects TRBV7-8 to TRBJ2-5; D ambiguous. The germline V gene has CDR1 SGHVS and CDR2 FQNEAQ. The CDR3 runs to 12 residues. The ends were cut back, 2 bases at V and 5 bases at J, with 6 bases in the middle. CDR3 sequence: CASSLNSETQYF. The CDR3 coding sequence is TGTGCCAGCAGCTTAAATTCGGAGACCCAGTACTTC.

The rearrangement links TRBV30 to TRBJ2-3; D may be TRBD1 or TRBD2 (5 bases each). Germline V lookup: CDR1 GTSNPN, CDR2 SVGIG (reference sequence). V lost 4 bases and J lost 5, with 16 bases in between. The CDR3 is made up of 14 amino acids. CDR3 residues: CAWTLGRGEDTQYF. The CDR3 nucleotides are TGTGCCTGGACCCTAGGAAGGGGAGAAGATACGCAGTATTTT.

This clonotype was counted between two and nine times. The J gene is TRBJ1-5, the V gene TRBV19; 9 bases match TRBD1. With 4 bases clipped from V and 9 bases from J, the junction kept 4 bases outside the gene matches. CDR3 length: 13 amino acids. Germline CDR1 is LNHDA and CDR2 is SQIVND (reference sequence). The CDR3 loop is CASSTKTGGPQHF. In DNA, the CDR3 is TGTGCCAGTAGTACCAAGACAGGGGGGCCCCAGCATTTT.

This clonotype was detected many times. The CDR3 reads CASSLWGGNTEAFF. In DNA, the CDR3 is TGTGCCAGCAGTTTATGGGGAGGGAACACTGAAGCTTTCTTT. The rearrangement uses TRBV28 and TRBJ1-1; D not certain. This CDR3 has 14 residues. Trimming removed 0 bases at V and 1 base at J, with 6 bases between. Germline V lookup: CDR1 MDHEN, CDR2 SYDVKM.

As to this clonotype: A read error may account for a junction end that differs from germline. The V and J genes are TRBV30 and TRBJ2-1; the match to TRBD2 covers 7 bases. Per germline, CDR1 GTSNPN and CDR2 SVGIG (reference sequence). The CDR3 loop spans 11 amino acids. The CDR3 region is CAWSALAEPFF. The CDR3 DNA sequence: TGTGCCTGGAGTGCTCTAGCGGAGCCGTTCTTC. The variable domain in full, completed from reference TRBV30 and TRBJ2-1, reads SQTIHQWPATLVQPVGSPLSLECTVEGTSNPNLYWYRQAAGRGLQLLFYSVGIGQISSEVPQNLSASRPQDRQFILSSKKLLLSDSGFYLCAWSALAEPFFGPGTRLTVL.

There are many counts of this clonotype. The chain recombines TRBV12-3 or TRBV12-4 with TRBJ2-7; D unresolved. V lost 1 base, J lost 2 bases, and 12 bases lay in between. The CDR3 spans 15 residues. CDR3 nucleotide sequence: TGTGCCAGCAGTTTAGGAAACCACCAAACCTACGAGCAGTACTTC. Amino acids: CASSLGNHQTYEQYF.

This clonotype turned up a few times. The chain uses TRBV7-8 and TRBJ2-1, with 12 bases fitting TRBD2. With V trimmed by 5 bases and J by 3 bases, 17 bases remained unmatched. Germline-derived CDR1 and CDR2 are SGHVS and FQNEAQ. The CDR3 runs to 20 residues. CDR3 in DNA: TGTGCCAGCAGCATCAACCCTCTAGCGGGGGGGCTTATGCTCTACAATGAGCAGTTCTTC. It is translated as CASSINPLAGGLMLYNEQFF.

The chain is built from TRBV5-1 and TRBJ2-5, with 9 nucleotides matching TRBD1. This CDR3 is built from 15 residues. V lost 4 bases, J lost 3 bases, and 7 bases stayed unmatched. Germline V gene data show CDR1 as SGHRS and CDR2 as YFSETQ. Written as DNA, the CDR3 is TGCGCCAGCAGCCGTACTGACAGGGGGGAAGAGACCCAGTACTTC. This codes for CASSRTDRGEETQYF.

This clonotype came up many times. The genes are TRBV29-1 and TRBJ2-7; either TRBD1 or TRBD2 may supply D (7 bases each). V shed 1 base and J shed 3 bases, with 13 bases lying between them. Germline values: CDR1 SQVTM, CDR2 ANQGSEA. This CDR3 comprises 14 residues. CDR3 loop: CSVEVGGGLYEQYF. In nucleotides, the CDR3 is TGCAGCGTTGAAGTGGGAGGGGGCCTCTACGAGCAGTACTTC.

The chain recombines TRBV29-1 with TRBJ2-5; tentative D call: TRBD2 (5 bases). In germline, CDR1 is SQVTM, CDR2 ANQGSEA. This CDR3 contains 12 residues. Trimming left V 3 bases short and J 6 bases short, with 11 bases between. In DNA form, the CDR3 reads TGCAGCGTTGATGGTGGGAGAAAGACCCAGTACTTC. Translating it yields CSVDGGRKTQYF.

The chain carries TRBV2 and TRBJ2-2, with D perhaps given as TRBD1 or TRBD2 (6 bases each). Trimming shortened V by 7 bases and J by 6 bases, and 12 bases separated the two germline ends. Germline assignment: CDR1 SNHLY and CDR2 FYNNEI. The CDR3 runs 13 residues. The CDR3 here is CASKGGWAGELFF. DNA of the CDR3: TGTGCCAGCAAAGGGGGGTGGGCCGGGGAGCTGTTTTTT.

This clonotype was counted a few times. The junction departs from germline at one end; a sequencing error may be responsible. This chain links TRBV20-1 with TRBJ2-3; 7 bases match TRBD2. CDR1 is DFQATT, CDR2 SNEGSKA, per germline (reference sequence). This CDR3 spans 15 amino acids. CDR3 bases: TGCGGTGCTAGACGACTAGCCCCTAGCACAGATACGCAGTATTTT. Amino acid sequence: CGARRLAPSTDTQYF.

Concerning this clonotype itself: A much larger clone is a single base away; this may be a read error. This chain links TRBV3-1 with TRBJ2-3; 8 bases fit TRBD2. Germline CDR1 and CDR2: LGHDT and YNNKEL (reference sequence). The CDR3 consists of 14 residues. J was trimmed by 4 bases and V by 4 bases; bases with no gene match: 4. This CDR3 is CASSLSGTSDTQYF. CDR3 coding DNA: TGTGCCAGCAGCCTTAGCGGGACCTCAGATACGCAGTATTTT.

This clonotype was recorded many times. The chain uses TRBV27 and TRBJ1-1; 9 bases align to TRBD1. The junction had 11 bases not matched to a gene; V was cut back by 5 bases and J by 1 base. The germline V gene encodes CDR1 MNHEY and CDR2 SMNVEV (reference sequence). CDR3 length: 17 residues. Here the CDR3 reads CASSPFGTGKKNTEAFF. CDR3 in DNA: TGTGCCAGCAGTCCTTTCGGGACAGGGAAAAAGAACACTGAAGCTTTCTTT.

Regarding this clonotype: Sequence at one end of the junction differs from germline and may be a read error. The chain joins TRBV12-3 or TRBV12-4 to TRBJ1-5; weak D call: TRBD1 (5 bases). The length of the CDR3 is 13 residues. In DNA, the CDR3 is TGTGCCAGCAGTTTCTGGGGGGATCAGCCCCGGCATTTT. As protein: CASSFWGDQPRHF.

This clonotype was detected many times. CDR3 loop: CAWSGLTGGPADTQYF. The CDR3 coding sequence is TGTGCCTGGAGTGGGTTGACGGGAGGGCCCGCAGATACGCAGTATTTT. The chain combines TRBV30 with TRBJ2-3; 8 bases match TRBD2. V shed 1 base, J shed 4 bases, and the junction held 10 bases outside the gene matches. Germline V gene sequence: CDR1 GTSNPN, CDR2 SVGIG (reference sequence). The CDR3 has 16 residues.

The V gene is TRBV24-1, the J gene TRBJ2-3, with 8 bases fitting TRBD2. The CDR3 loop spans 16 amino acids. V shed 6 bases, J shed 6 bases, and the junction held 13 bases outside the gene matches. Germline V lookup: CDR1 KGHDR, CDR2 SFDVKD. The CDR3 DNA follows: TGTGCCACCAGTCCCTGGATGACGGGAGGGCCCGATACGCAGTATTTT. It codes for CATSPWMTGGPDTQYF.

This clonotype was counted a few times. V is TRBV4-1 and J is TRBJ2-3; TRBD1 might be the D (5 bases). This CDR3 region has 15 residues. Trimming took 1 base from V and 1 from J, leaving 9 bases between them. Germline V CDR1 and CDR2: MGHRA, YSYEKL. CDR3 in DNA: TGCGCCAGCAGCCAAGCGGGCAGGGGCACAGATACGCAGTATTTT. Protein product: CASSQAGRGTDTQYF.